This T cell receptor beta chain appears in the sequencing data of a study of blood T cells in healthy people across ages (dated by TCRdb to 2015 to 2017). Background on the whole study: In model experiments, template switching captured about one uniquely barcoded TCR beta cDNA molecule for every two T cells. Age-related changes in TCR beta repertoire diversity were measured in the study by deep sequencing normalized with unique cDNA molecular identifiers. The donors were divided into four age groups: young (average roughly 17 years), middle-aged (over 35), aged (around 59) and long-lived (82). To avoid experimental bias, donors of different ages were spread randomly across the sequencing lanes. The study analyzed two additional independent replicas of 1 million unique cDNA reads from the same blood draw for two donors, one aged 18 to 29 and one aged 80 or older. Points the paper makes about the study in general: The CMV infection status of donors was not known, potentially confounding age-related changes in expanded clonotypes. Since profiling was done on bulk unsorted PBMCs, naive and antigen-experienced compartments could not be conclusively compared. As age increased, observed TCR beta diversity per million T cells dropped in a roughly linear way, and a significant reduction was already evident by age about 36. Estimates of total diversity based on one million sequenced T cells were regarded as lower bounds and as underestimates. There was a strong correlation between observed TCR beta diversity and the percentage of naive T cells measured by flow cytometry. The long-lived group showed more naive CD4+ T cells, fewer expanded clones and increased TCR diversity than the aged group, suggesting age selection.

The 40 or so donors, aged roughly 6 to 95 years, were systemically healthy Caucasian individuals from Russia. Around 9.7 milliliters of peripheral blood were collected from each donor into EDTA-treated Vacutainer tubes. Ficoll-Paque density-gradient centrifugation was used to isolate PBMCs, with at least 7 million per sample. Trizol reagent was used to extract total RNA from PBMCs, with at least 6 micrograms per sample. For every donor, an aliquot of PBMCs went through flow cytometry to measure the percentages of naive CD45RAhigh/CD27high T cells. The CDR1 and CDR2 encoded by the germline V gene are SGHVS and FQNEAQ. Unmatched junction bases come to 9, with V trimmed by 4 bases and J by 7 bases. The CDR3 has 14 amino acids, counting the end cysteine and phenylalanine. The entry retains the CDR3 DNA only, 42 bases that are in frame from base 1. This clonotype was picked up many times. Its antigen is still unknown. Base qualities are not at hand, and no much larger clone is one base apart.

The library was obtained by 5' RACE. Sequencer: Illumina HiSeq 2500. A second 7 to 11 cycle PCR used a sample-barcoded 5' primer and a J-beta primer mix. A template-switch 5' adaptor carrying 12 random nucleotides introduced a unique molecular identifier onto each TCR beta cDNA molecule. Each sample yielded at least 3 million CDR3-containing paired-end reads. The Mint cDNA synthesis kit, primed by a TRBC-specific oligonucleotide, was used to synthesize first-strand cDNA from all RNA. All cDNA was treated with uracil-DNA glycosylase and then went through a first 18-cycle PCR with the universal primers M1SS and BC2_uni_R. The original methods were these. Normalization of each sample was performed by random selection of 1 million high-quality reads, each carrying a distinct molecular identifier. Reads with shared molecular identifiers were discarded instead of being binned into consensus sequences. MiTCR, with a Q25 quality threshold and the strictest error-elimination algorithm, was used for CDR3 identification, clonotype clustering and error correction. Lower-bound total TCR beta diversity was estimated with a nonparametric unseen species model using Euler transformation. Using fastp at Q25 and MiXCR, TCRdb reprocessed the public reads and kept productive beta chains. Rows merge per CDR3 protein into single entries with the most common DNA and genes. TCRdb, rather than the study authors, made the V and J calls. Here the sample has about 1,500,000 distinct CDR3 sequences; approximately 30% occur a single time. Jointly, the top ten make up about 7.7% of the sample.

This TCR derives from a woman under 40 in good health. The rearrangement combines TRBV7-8 with TRBJ2-7; 8 bases in the middle match TRBD1. Sequences were obtained from blood. The DNA reads TGTGCCAGCAGCTCCGGGACAGGCGCGTTTGAGCAGTACTTC. It encodes CASSSGTGAFEQYF.